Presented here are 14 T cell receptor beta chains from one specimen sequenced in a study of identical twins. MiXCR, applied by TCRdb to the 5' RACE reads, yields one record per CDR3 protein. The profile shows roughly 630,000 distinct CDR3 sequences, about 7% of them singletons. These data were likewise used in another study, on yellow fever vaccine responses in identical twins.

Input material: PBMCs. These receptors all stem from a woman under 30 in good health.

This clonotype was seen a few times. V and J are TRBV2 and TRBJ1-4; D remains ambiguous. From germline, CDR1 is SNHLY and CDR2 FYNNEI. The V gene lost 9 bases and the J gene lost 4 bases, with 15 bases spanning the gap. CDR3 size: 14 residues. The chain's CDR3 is CASTYGSFNEKLFF. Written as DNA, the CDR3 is TGTGCCAGTACCTACGGGAGTTTTAATGAAAAACTGTTTTTT.

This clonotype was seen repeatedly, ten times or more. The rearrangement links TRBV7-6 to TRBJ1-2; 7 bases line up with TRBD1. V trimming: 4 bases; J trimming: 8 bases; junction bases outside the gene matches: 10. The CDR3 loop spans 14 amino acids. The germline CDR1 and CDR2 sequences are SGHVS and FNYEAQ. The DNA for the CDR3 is TGTGCCAGCAGCTCGGAGACAGGGACAAGGGGCTACACCTTC. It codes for CASSSETGTRGYTF.

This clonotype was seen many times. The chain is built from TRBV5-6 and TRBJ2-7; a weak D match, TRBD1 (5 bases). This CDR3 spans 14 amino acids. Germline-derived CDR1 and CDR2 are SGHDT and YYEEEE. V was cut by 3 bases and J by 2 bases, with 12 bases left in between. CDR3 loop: CASSSLLTAYEQYF. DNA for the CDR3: TGTGCCAGCAGCTCACTATTGACAGCCTACGAGCAGTACTTC.

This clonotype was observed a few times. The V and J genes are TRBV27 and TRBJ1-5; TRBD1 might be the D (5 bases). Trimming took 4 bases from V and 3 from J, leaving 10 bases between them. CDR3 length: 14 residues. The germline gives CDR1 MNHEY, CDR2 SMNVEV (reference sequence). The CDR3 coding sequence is TGTGCCAGCAGTTCCAGGGCGGCCAATCAGCCCCAGCATTTT. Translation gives CASSSRAANQPQHF.

CDR3 nucleotide sequence: TGCAGTGCTAGACCCCCTAATCAGCCCCAGCATTTT. Translated: CSARPPNQPQHF. This chain connects TRBV20-1 to TRBJ1-5; D call uncertain. Germline V gene lookup returns CDR1 DFQATT and CDR2 SNEGSKA (reference sequence). The CDR3 is 12 residues long. Trimming removed 2 bases at V and 4 bases at J, with 6 bases between.

The CDR3 region is CASRDYPLGDTQYF. The CDR3 region has the DNA TGTGCCAGCAGGGACTATCCTCTGGGAGATACGCAGTATTTT. The chain recombines TRBV6-1 with TRBJ2-3, with a tentative D call TRBD2 (6 bases). Trimming shortened V by 6 bases and J by 5 bases, and 15 bases separated the two germline ends. The germline V gene encodes CDR1 MNHNS and CDR2 SASEGT. The CDR3 contains 14 residues.

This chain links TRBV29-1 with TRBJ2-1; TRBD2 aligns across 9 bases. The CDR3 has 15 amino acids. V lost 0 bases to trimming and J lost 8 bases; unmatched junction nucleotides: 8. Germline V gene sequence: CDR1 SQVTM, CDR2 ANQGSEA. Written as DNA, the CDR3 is TGCAGCGTTGAAGAGACTAGCGGACTGGTGGATGAGCAGTTCTTC. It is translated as CSVEETSGLVDEQFF.

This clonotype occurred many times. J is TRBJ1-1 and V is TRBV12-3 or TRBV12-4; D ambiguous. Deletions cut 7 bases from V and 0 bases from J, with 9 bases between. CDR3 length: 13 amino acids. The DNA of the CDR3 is TGTGCCAGCACCCTTTTCGTGAACACTGAAGCTTTCTTT. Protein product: CASTLFVNTEAFF.

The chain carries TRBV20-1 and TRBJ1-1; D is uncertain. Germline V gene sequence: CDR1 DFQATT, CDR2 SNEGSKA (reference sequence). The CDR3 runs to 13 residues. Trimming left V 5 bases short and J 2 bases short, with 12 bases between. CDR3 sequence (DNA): TGCAGTGCTTTAGGTACAGATAACACTGAAGCTTTCTTT. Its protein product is CSALGTDNTEAFF.

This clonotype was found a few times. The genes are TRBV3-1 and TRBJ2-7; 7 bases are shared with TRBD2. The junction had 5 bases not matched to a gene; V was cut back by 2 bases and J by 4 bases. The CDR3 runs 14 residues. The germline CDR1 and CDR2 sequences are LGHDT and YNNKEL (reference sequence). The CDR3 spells CASSQKTSRYEQYF. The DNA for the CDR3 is TGTGCCAGCAGCCAAAAGACTAGCAGATACGAGCAGTACTTC.

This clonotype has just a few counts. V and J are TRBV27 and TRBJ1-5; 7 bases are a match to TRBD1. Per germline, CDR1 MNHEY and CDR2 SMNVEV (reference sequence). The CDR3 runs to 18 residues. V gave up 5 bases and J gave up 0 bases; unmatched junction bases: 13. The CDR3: CASSMTGYVFGSNQPQHF. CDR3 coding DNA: TGTGCCAGCAGTATGACAGGGTATGTTTTCGGTAGCAATCAGCCCCAGCATTTT.

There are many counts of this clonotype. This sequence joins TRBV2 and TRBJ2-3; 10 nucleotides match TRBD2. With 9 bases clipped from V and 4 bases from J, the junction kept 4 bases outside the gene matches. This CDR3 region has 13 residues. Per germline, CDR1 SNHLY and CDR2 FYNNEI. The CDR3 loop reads CARGAGGSDTQYF. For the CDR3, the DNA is TGTGCCAGAGGAGCGGGAGGGTCAGATACGCAGTATTTT.

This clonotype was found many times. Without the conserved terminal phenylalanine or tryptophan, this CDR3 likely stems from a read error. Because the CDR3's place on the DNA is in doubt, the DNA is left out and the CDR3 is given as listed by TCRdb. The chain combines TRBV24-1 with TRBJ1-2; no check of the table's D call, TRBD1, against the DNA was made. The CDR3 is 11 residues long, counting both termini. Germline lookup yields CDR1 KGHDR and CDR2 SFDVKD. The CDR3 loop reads CATSDQRQGPY.

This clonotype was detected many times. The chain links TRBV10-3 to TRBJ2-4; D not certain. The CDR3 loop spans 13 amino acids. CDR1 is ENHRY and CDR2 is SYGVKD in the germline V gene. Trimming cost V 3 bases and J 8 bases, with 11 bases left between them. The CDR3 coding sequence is TGTGCCATCAGTGACGAGATTGGAGACATTCAGTACTTC. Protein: CAISDEIGDIQYF.